The 5 T cell receptor beta chains below all came from one sample that was sequenced in a study of regulatory T cells in long-lasting Graves disease. As to time point: newly diagnosed GD, antithyroid drugs for less than 3 months. Extracted RNA from PBMCs served as the source of the TCR library. Building of the TCR beta libraries involved iRepertoire HTBI primers and Arm-PCR of CDR3 regions. TCRdb reprocessed the multiplex PCR reads with MiXCR, giving one entry per CDR3 protein. The sample lists around 460,000 distinct CDR3 sequences; 12% to 15% were seen once. This same sample was also part of a study on T cells in Graves' hyperthyroidism and ophthalmopathy.

The source was peripheral blood mononuclear cells (PBMCs), collected at new diagnosis, from a patient treated with antithyroid drugs. The receptors stem from a woman in her forties or fifties with Graves disease.

This clonotype was detected ten times or more. The gene calls are TRBV2 and TRBJ1-5, with D uncertain. The CDR3 runs to 14 residues. CDR1 SNHLY and CDR2 FYNNEI come from the germline V gene. The ends were cut back, 2 bases at V and 2 bases at J, with 7 bases in the middle. The CDR3 sequence: CASSERAGNQPQHF. The DNA for the CDR3 is TGTGCCAGCAGTGAACGGGCAGGCAATCAGCCCCAGCATTTT.

The table lists this clonotype with many counts. This chain joins TRBV2 and TRBJ1-5, with a tentative D call TRBD1 (5 bases). The CDR3 is 17 amino acids. Germline loops: CDR1 SNHLY, CDR2 FYNNEI. V lost 3 bases to trimming and J lost 0 bases, with 15 bases between them. The CDR3 reads CASSDARGRGSNQPQHF. CDR3 DNA: TGTGCCAGCAGTGATGCGAGGGGACGGGGTAGCAATCAGCCCCAGCATTTT.

Details on this clonotype: A read error is possible here, since a much larger clone lies one base away. No conserved phenylalanine or tryptophan is present at the end of the CDR3, so a read error is the likely explanation. The chain recombines TRBV2 with TRBJ1-5; D ambiguous. CDR3 length: 13 amino acids. Deletions cut 4 bases from V and 2 bases from J, with 6 bases between. Germline CDR1 SNHLY, CDR2 FYNNEI. The CDR3 region has the DNA TGTGCCAGCAGTGGGTATGGCAATCAGCCCCAGCATTCT. Translation: CASSGYGNQPQHS.

This clonotype was observed many times. The V and J genes are TRBV5-1 and TRBJ2-3; possibly TRBD2 for D (5 bases). The V gene's germline CDR1 is SGHRS and CDR2 YFSETQ. Trimming shortened V by 0 bases and J by 1 base, and 12 bases separated the two germline ends. This CDR3 contains 16 residues. CDR3 sequence (DNA): TGCGCCAGCAGCTTGGCCGCGAGCGGTGGCACAGATACGCAGTATTTT. As protein: CASSLAASGGTDTQYF.

V usage is TRBV19 and J usage is TRBJ2-3; no definite D call. V dropped 5 bases and J dropped 5 bases, with 11 bases sitting between them. There are 13 residues in the CDR3. Germline V CDR1 and CDR2: LNHDA, SQIVND (reference sequence). Here the CDR3 DNA reads TGTGCCAGTAGTGGTAGGATCGGAGATACGCAGTATTTT. Protein product: CASSGRIGDTQYF.